The present TCR beta chain was sequenced within a study of cytomegalovirus exposure and HLA in healthy donors. Findings and caveats of the study: In a later analysis, donors in an Asian-associated ancestry cluster reportedly had fewer N-insertions in productive TCRs than the cohort mean. For TCR beta chains, V- and J-gene trimming was later linked to a missense DCLRE1C variant.

Primers: 60 Vbeta forward and 13 Jbeta reverse. Generated by immunoSEQ multiplex PCR, the TCRdb table keeps only in-frame clones and is missing some. The sample lists 85,000 to 100,000 clones; roughly 78% were seen once. The CDR3 is made up of 12 amino acids. Looked up from germline, CDR1 is SNHLY and CDR2 is FYNNEI. V lost 8 bases, J lost 1 base, and 8 bases lay in between. A word on this clone: What it binds is not known.

The sequenced sample was PBMCs. This sequence joins TRBV2 and TRBJ1-1; possibly TRBD1 for D (5 bases). The clonotype was recovered from a man under 40 in good health and CMV-seronegative. CDR3 sequence (DNA): TGTGCCAGCGGGGCCAGGAACACTGAAGCTTTCTTT. This codes for CASGARNTEAFF. The whole variable domain, remainder taken from reference TRBV2 and TRBJ1-1, is EPEVTQTPSHQVTQMGQEVILRCVPISNHLYFYWYRQILGQKVEFLVSFYNNEISEKSEIFDDQFSVERPDGSNFTLKIRSTKLEDSAMYFCASGARNTEAFFGQGTRLTVV.